This paragraph covers one T cell receptor (beta chain) sequence. Its antigen is still unknown. The input for sorted-subset replicate PCRs was approximately 200 ng DNA, tens of thousands of T cell genomes. Here immunoSEQ multiplex PCR was the method, and the copy in TCRdb shows in-frame clones only, minus some. Among approximately 1.5 million clones listed, roughly 98.5% were seen once. In germline, CDR1 is SGHNT, CDR2 YYREEE (reference sequence). The CDR3 loop spans 13 amino acids. V lost 1 base, J lost 9 bases, and 11 bases lay in between. The sample is drawn from a study of shared clonotypes between healthy human individuals. Overall study results and limits: Sampling covered nothing but blood. Tissue TCR repertoires likely differ from those found in blood.

Material for sequencing was naive CD4+ T cells sorted from blood. Sample subset: CD45RA+ positively selected. The clonotype comes from a man aged 25 to 40 in good health. The chain links TRBV5-4 to TRBJ2-1; D ambiguous. CDR3 protein: CASSLTRPGEQFF. The CDR3 nucleotides read TGTGCCAGCAGCTTGACTCGGCCGGGTGAGCAGTTCTTC.